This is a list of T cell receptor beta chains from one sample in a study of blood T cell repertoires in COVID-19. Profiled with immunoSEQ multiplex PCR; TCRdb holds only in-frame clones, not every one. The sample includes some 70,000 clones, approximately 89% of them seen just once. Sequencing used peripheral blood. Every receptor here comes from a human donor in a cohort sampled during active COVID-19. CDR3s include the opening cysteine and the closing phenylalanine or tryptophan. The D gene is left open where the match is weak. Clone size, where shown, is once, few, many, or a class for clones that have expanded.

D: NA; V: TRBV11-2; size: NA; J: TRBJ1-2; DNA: TGTGCCAGCGGAGGGACCGACCCCTATGGCTACACCTTC; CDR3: CASGGTDPYGYTF
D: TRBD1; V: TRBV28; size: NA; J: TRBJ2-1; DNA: TGTGCCAGCAAGGGACAGCATCTTCCCCATGAGCAGTTCTTC; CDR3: CASKGQHLPHEQFF
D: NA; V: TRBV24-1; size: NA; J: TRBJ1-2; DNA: TGTGCCACCAGTGATAATTGGGGGGGGAACTATGGCTACACCTTC; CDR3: CATSDNWGGNYGYTF
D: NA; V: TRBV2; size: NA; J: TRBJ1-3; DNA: TGTGCCAGCAGTGAGGGGCAGAGAGGAAACACCATATATTTT; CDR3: CASSEGQRGNTIYF
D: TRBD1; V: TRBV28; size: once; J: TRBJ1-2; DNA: TGTGCCAGCAGTTCCGGACAGGGAGTAGGGTATGGCTACACCTTC; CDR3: CASSSGQGVGYGYTF
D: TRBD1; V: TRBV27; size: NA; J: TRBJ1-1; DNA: TGTGCCAGCAGTTTAACTTTCTGGACAGGGGGCGCCACTGAAGCTTTCTTT; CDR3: CASSLTFWTGGATEAFF
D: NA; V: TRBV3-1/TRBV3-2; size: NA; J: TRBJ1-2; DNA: TGTGCCAGCAGCCAGAAGATCGGGGGGACTGGCTACACCTTC; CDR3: CASSQKIGGTGYTF
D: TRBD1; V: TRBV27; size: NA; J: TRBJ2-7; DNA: TGTGCCAGCAGTTTGTACTTGACAGGGATCCCCCACGAGCAGTACTTC; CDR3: CASSLYLTGIPHEQYF
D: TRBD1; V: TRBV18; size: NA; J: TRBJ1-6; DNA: TGTGCCAGCTTCGTGGGACAGATTTCACCCCTCCACTTT; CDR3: CASFVGQISPLHF
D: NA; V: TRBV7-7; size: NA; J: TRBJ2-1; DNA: TGTGCCAGCAGCTTAGGGGCGGGGATCTACAATGAGCAGTTCTTC; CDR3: CASSLGAGIYNEQFF
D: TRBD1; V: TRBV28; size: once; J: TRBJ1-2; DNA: TGTGCCAGCAGTTTGCAGGGGGCGGGTGGCTACACCTTC; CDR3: CASSLQGAGGYTF
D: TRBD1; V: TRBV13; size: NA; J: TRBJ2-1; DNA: TGTGCCAGCAGCTCTCTCGACAGGGGCCCCTACAATGAGCAGTTCTTC; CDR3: CASSSLDRGPYNEQFF
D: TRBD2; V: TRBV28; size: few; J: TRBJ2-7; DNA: TGTGCCAGCAGTTTATCGGCTAGCGGGAGCTACGAGCAGTACTTC; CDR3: CASSLSASGSYEQYF
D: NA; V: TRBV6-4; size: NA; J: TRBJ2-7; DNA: TGTGCCAGCAGGGGAGACCCCTACGAGCAGTACTTC; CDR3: CASRGDPYEQYF
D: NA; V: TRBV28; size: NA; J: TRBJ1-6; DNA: TGTGCCAGCAGTTTCGTTGGAGGTTACTCCTATAATTCACCCCTCCACTTT; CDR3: CASSFVGGYSYNSPLHF
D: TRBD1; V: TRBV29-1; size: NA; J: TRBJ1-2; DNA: TGCAGCGTTGAAAGGGACAGGGGATCCTATGGCTACACCTTC; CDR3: CSVERDRGSYGYTF
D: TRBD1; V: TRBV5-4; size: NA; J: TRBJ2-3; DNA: TGTGCCAGCAGCTTCGGACAGGGGGCAGATACGCAGTATTTT; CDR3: CASSFGQGADTQYF
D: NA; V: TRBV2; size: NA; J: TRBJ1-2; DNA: TGTGCCAGCCGCCTGCCGGAGAACTATGGCTACACCTTC; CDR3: CASRLPENYGYTF
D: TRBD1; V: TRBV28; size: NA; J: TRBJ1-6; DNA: TGTGCCAGCCAGGGGGCGGGGACCAATTCACCCCTCCACTTT; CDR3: CASQGAGTNSPLHF
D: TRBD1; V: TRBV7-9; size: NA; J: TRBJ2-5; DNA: TGTGCCAGCAGCTTAATGGGACAGGGAAAAGAGACCCAGTACTTC; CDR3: CASSLMGQGKETQYF
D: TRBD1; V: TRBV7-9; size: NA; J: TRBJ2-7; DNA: TGTGCCAGCAGCAACACCCGACAGGGAAAAAGCTCCTACGAGCAGTACTTC; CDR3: CASSNTRQGKSSYEQYF
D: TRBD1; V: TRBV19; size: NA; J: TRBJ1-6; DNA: TGTGCCAGTAGTACAGGGGGCGCGGGTTCCTCACCCCTCCACTTT; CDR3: CASSTGGAGSSPLHF
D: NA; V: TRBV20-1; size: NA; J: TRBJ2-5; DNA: TGCAGTGCATGGACAGCAGAGACCCAGTACTTC; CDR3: CSAWTAETQYF
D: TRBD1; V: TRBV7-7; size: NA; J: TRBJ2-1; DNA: TGTGCTAGCAGCCCAGGGACAGCCTTTGCGGATGAGCAGTTCTTC; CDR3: CASSPGTAFADEQFF
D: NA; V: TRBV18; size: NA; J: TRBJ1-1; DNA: TGTGCCAGCTCACTTAATACTGTGAACACTGAAGCTTTCTTT; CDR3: CASSLNTVNTEAFF
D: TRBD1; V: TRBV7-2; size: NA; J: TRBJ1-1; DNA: TGTGCCAGCAGCTTCCGGGACAGAAAAAACACTGAAGCTTTCTTT; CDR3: CASSFRDRKNTEAFF
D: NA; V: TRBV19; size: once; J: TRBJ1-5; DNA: TGTGCCAGTAGTATACAGGCGGGGCAGCCCCAGCATTTT; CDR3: CASSIQAGQPQHF
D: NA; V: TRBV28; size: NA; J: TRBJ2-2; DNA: TGTGCCAGCAGCCAAGCCGGGACTCCGGACACCGGGGAGCTGTTTTTT; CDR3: CASSQAGTPDTGELFF
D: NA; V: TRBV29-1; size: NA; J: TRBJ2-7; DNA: TGCAGCGTTGTGCAAGGGAGATGGGACGAGCAGTACTTC; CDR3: CSVVQGRWDEQYF
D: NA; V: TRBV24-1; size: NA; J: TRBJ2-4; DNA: TGTGCCACCTCAGGGGTTAAAAACATTCAGTACTTC; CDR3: CATSGVKNIQYF
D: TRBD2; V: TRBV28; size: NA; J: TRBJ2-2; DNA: TGTGCCGCCGCTAGCGGGGGGCCGAGGGGCACCGGGGAGCTGTTTTTT; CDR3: CAAASGGPRGTGELFF
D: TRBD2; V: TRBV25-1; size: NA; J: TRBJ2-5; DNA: TGTGCCAGCAGTGAATTCTTAGCGGGGGGAATTAAAGAGACCCAGTACTTC; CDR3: CASSEFLAGGIKETQYF
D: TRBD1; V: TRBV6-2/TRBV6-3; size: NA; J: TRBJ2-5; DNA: TGTGCCAGCAGTTATGGGACAGGGCCGGAGACCCAGTACTTC; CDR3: CASSYGTGPETQYF
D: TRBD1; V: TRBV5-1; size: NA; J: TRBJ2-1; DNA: TGCGCCAGCAGCTTGGGCGGCTCAGGGGGAAATGAGCAGTTCTTC; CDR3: CASSLGGSGGNEQFF
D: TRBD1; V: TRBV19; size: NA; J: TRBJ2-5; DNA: TGTGCCAGTAGTATACTCAGGCCGACGGGACAGCCGACCCAGTACTTC; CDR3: CASSILRPTGQPTQYF
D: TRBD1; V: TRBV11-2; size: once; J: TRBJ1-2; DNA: TGTGCCAGCAGCTTAGATGGACAGGGCAGCTACACCTTC; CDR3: CASSLDGQGSYTF
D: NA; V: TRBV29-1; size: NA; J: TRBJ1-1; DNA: TGCAGCGCCGGGGGGGAGGTCCGGAAAGCTTTCTTT; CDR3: CSAGGEVRKAFF
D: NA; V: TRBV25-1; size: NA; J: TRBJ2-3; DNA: TGTGCCAGCAGTGTGGAAGGACAGACTCCTAGCACAGATACGCAGTATTTT; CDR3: CASSVEGQTPSTDTQYF
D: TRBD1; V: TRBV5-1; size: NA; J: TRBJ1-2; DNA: TGCGCCAGCAGCCCCACAGGGGCAGGGTATGGCTACACCTTC; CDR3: CASSPTGAGYGYTF
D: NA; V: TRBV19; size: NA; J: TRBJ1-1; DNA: TGTGCCAGCGTGGGGCGGGGACGGGTTGAAGCTTTCTTT; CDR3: CASVGRGRVEAFF
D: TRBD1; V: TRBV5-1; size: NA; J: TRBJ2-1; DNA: TGCGCCAGCACCCGACAGGGGGTCAATGAGCAGTTCTTC; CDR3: CASTRQGVNEQFF
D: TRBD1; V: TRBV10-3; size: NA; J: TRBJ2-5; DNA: TGTGCCATCAGTACTAGACAGGGTGAGGGCCAAGAGACCCAGTACTTC; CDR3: CAISTRQGEGQETQYF
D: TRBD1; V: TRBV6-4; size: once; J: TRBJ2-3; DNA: TGTGCCAGCAGTGAAGTACAGGGGACAGATACGCAGTATTTT; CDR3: CASSEVQGTDTQYF